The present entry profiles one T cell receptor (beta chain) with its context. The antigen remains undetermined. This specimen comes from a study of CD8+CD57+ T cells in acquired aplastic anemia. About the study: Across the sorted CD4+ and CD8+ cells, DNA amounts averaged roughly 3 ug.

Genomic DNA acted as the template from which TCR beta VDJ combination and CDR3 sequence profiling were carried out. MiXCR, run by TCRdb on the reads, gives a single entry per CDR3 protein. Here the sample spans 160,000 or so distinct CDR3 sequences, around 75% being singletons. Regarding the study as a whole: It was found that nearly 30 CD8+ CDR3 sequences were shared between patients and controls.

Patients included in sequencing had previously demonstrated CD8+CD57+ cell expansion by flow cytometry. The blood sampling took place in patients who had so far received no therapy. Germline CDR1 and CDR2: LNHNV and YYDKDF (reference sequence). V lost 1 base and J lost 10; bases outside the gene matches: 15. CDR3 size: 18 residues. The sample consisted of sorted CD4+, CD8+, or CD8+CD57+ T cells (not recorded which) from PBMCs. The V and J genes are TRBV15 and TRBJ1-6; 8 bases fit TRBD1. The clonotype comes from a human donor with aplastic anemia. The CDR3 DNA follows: TGTGCCACCAGCAGAGGGACCAGGGGGCGCGAGGTGGGATCACCCCTCCACTTT. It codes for CATSRGTRGREVGSPLHF.